This T cell receptor beta chain is from a study of naive and memory T cell subsets. Whole-study results and caveats: Possibly reflecting memory cells re-expressing CD45RA, a few larger clonotypes occurred in naive repertoires, especially CD8.

Comment on this clonotype: What it binds is not known.

After the first PCR, alpha and beta chain libraries were processed separately. CD4+ T cell IFNgamma after overnight CMV lysate exposure gave donor CMV status. CD8 T cells were positively selected from what remained after CD4 positive selection. An equimolar mix of two oligonucleotides served as the beta constant-region primer for TRBC1 and TRBC2. TCRdb independently ran MiXCR on the UMI-ligation and nested PCR reads; one entry per CDR3 protein. Among around 160,000 distinct CDR3 sequences listed, about 17% were seen once. The J segment lost 13 bases and the V segment lost 4 bases, leaving 9 bases of the junction unmatched. The CDR3 spans 13 residues. Germline CDR1 is DFQATT and CDR2 is SNEGSKA (reference sequence).

J is TRBJ2-1 and V is TRBV20-1; TRBD2 matches 11 bases. Sequencing input: naive CD4+ T cells from blood. The clonotype originates from a human donor in good health. The CDR3 coding sequence is TGCAGTGCTATACTAGCGGGAGCATCGGCCCAGTTCTTC. Amino acids: CSAILAGASAQFF.